The 15 T cell receptor beta chains below come from one sample, sequenced in a study of B cell selection in AIRE deficiency. Conventional CD4 T cells were sorted as CD4+CD127+ cells. Assay: immunoSEQ multiplex PCR; the TCRdb copy retains only in-frame clones and omits some. In the table there are tens of thousands of clones, 90% to 98% of which are singletons. The specimen sequenced was CD4+CD127+ conventional T cells sorted from PBMCs. The receptors were sampled from a human donor in good health.

The chain joins TRBV7-2 to TRBJ1-5; D is perhaps TRBD1 (6 bases). The CDR3 is 15 amino acids. Trimming removed 1 base at V and 7 bases at J, with 14 bases between. Looked up from germline, CDR1 is SGHTA and CDR2 is FQGNSA. CDR3 bases: TGTGCCAGCAGCTTAGAGTGGGGGGCAGGGCAGCCCCAGCATTTT. Translating gives CASSLEWGAGQPQHF.

J is TRBJ1-1 and V is TRBV2, with D unclear. V dropped 6 bases and J dropped 4 bases, with 15 bases sitting between them. The CDR3 is 14 residues long. CDR1 is SNHLY and CDR2 is FYNNEI in the germline V gene. In DNA, the CDR3 is TGTGCCAGCAGCTCACCCGGAGGTGGCACTGAAGCTTTCTTT. Translating gives CASSSPGGGTEAFF.

This clone was recorded only once. The chain couples TRBV6-6 to TRBJ2-7, with 7 bases fitting TRBD2. This CDR3 contains 12 residues. From germline, CDR1 is MNHNY and CDR2 SVGAGI (reference sequence). Germline trimming cut 5 bases from V and 5 bases from J; bases unmatched to any gene: 3. The CDR3 loop is CASSHGTNEQYF. Here the CDR3 DNA reads TGTGCCAGCAGTCACGGGACTAACGAGCAGTACTTC.

The chain recombines TRBV9 with TRBJ1-5, with D perhaps matching TRBD1 (6 bases). Germline CDR1 SGDLS, CDR2 YYNGEE. The CDR3 has 15 amino acids. V was shortened by 0 bases and J by 7 bases, with 14 bases between the two germline ends. CDR3 protein: CASSVVSGVSQPQHF. DNA of the CDR3: TGTGCCAGCAGCGTAGTCTCAGGGGTAAGCCAGCCCCAGCATTTT.

The sample holds one count of this clone. This chain links TRBV19 with TRBJ2-7; 10 bases map to TRBD1. Germline V gene lookup returns CDR1 LNHDA and CDR2 SQIVND (reference sequence). J gave up 5 bases and V 5 bases, and 9 bases lay outside the gene matches. This CDR3 region has 15 residues. CDR3 in amino acids: CASSDPGQGKNEQYF. The DNA of the CDR3 is TGTGCCAGTAGTGACCCGGGACAGGGGAAAAACGAGCAGTACTTC.

The V and J genes are TRBV28 and TRBJ1-5; D is unresolved. Germline V lookup: CDR1 MDHEN, CDR2 SYDVKM. Trimming took 7 bases from V and 6 from J, leaving 13 bases between them. This CDR3 has 13 residues. The CDR3 reads CASTLEWIQPQHF. The CDR3 DNA follows: TGTGCCAGCACCCTGGAGTGGATTCAGCCCCAGCATTTT. Full variable domain (missing parts from reference TRBV28 and TRBJ1-5): DVKVTQSSRYLVKRTGEKVFLECVQDMDHENMFWYRQDPGLGLRLIYFSYDVKMKEKGDIPEGYSVSREKKERFSLILESASTNQTSMYLCASTLEWIQPQHFGDGTRLSIL.

The V and J genes are TRBV28 and TRBJ1-2, with D unresolved. V lost 6 bases and J lost 1, with 15 bases in between. From germline, CDR1 is MDHEN and CDR2 SYDVKM. The CDR3 sequence is 15 residues long. The CDR3 sequence is CASSVLLDLNYGYTF. CDR3 sequence (DNA): TGTGCCAGCAGCGTTTTGTTAGACCTTAACTATGGCTACACCTTC.

The chain employs TRBV5-1 and TRBJ2-6; possible D gene TRBD1, 6 bases. There are 16 residues in the CDR3. Germline V gene data show CDR1 as SGHRS and CDR2 as YFSETQ. Trimming stripped 0 bases from V and 4 bases from J, with 11 bases between. Written as DNA, the CDR3 is TGCGCCAGCAGCTTGGCCGCAGGGGCCGGGGCCAACGTCCTGACTTTC. Its protein is CASSLAAGAGANVLTF.

The chain has TRBV27 and TRBJ1-5; the D is unclear. This CDR3 has 16 residues. Per the germline V gene, CDR1 is MNHEY and CDR2 is SMNVEV (reference sequence). V was trimmed by 1 base and J by 3 bases, leaving 13 bases between them. CDR3 in amino acids: CASSLFSDPLNQPQHF. Written as DNA, the CDR3 is TGTGCCAGCAGTTTATTTTCAGATCCCCTCAATCAGCCCCAGCATTTT.

The chain links TRBV27 to TRBJ1-5; the D is unclear. This CDR3 is 15 amino acids long. With 2 bases removed from V and 7 bases from J, the gap between germline ends came to 15 bases. Per germline, CDR1 MNHEY and CDR2 SMNVEV (reference sequence). Written as DNA, the CDR3 is TGTGCCAGCAGTTTAGGTGGAGGGTACGACCAGCCCCAGCATTTT. Translating gives CASSLGGGYDQPQHF.

The CDR3: CASSATVGTYEQYF. DNA of the CDR3: TGTGCCAGCAGCGCCACGGTGGGAACCTACGAGCAGTACTTC. The V call is TRBV7-2, the J call TRBJ2-7, with no clear D. Germline values: CDR1 SGHTA, CDR2 FQGNSA. This CDR3 has 14 residues. V shed 5 bases and J shed 2 bases, with 13 bases lying between them.

In its sample, this clone was seen once. The rearrangement uses TRBV27 and TRBJ2-7; D gene uncertain. The V gene's germline CDR1 is MNHEY and CDR2 SMNVEV (reference sequence). This CDR3 contains 12 residues. V was cut by 8 bases and J by 3 bases, with 11 bases left in between. In nucleotides, the CDR3 is TGTGCCAGCTCCCAGCGTTTCTACGAGCAGTACTTC. This sequence encodes CASSQRFYEQYF.

The J gene is TRBJ2-5, the V gene TRBV11-3, with 10 bases matching TRBD1. The CDR3 totals 17 residues. Germline trimming cut 0 bases from V and 3 bases from J; bases unmatched to any gene: 7. The germline V gene has CDR1 SGHNT and CDR2 YENEEA. This CDR3 reads CASSLDPGQGVEETQYF. The CDR3 DNA sequence: TGTGCCAGCAGCTTAGATCCCGGACAGGGGGTAGAAGAGACCCAGTACTTC.

J is TRBJ2-7 and V is TRBV6-5; D is unresolved. The CDR3 contains 12 residues. V shed 2 bases and J shed 3 bases, with 5 bases lying between them. In germline, CDR1 is MNHEY, CDR2 SVGAGI. CDR3 DNA: TGTGCCAGCAGTTACGGTTACTACGAGCAGTACTTC. Translating it yields CASSYGYYEQYF.

The chain recombines TRBV20-1 with TRBJ2-7, with no clear D. The CDR3 contains 11 residues. CDR1 DFQATT and CDR2 SNEGSKA come from the germline V gene (reference sequence). V shed 3 bases and J shed 4 bases, with 7 bases lying between them. The CDR3 protein is CSASKKYEQYF. Written as DNA, the CDR3 is TGCAGTGCTAGTAAAAAATACGAGCAGTACTTC.